This TCR beta chain originates from a study of T cell repertoires in cytomegalovirus infection. Trimming took off 2 bases at V and 1 base at J, with 12 bases between the two ends. The CDR3 length is 15 residues. CDR1 and CDR2 from the germline V gene are KGHSH and LQKENI. MiXCR, applied by TCRdb to the reads, yields one record per CDR3 protein. The sample carries about 260,000 distinct CDR3 sequences, around 9% recorded once. The source of this sequence is a human donor in good health (CMV status not recorded). Some clones in this sample may be carry-over from other donors' samples. The rearrangement links TRBV18 to TRBJ2-7; the D is unclear. Sequenced input: PBMCs. The CDR3 here is CASSPDTMASYEQYF. In DNA, the CDR3 is TGTGCCAGCTCACCAGACACAATGGCTTCCTACGAGCAGTACTTC.